A selection of T cell receptor beta chains follows, all from one sample in a study of T cells in Graves' hyperthyroidism and ophthalmopathy. TCRdb recomputed calls from the multiplex PCR reads with MiXCR, one row per CDR3 protein. The sample consists of approximately 95,000 distinct CDR3 sequences, about 40% of them appearing once. Sequenced: peripheral blood or thyroid tissue (not recorded which). These receptors were collected from a young woman with Graves' hyperthyroidism. Each CDR3 is given with its conserved first and last residue. D genes are given only for firm matches. The listing skips clone size in some rows; elsewhere it reads once, few, many or a size class.

v_gene,abundance,d_gene,j_gene,CDR3nt,CDR3aa
TRBV2,NA,TRBD1,TRBJ1-2,TGTGCCAGCAGTGCTCTCGGTAGCGGCCCCCGGGACAGTCACTATGGCTACACCTTC,CASSALGSGPRDSHYGYTF
TRBV6-6,many,NA,TRBJ2-5,TGTGCCAGCAAGGGGCCCCCCCAAGAGACCCAGTACTTC,CASKGPPQETQYF
TRBV5-8,many,NA,TRBJ1-5,TGTGCCAGCAGCCCGGGAAGGGGCCAGCCCCAGCATTTT,CASSPGRGQPQHF
TRBV20-1,NA,TRBD1,TRBJ1-6,TGCAGTGCTGCCTCCGGGACAGGATTTTCACCCCTCCACTTT,CSAASGTGFSPLHF
TRBV7-9,many,NA,TRBJ2-2,TGTGCCAGCAGCGAGCAGCTGGGGGTGAGGACCGGGGAGCTGTTTTTT,CASSEQLGVRTGELFF
TRBV18,NA,NA,TRBJ2-2,TGTGCCAGCTCGTTCAACCTTCCTCCCACCGGGGAGCTGTTTTTT,CASSFNLPPTGELFF
TRBV20-1,NA,TRBD1,TRBJ2-3,TGCAGTGCTAGTGCTCCGGGACAGGGGGTGGATACGCAGTATTTT,CSASAPGQGVDTQYF
TRBV6-5,NA,NA,TRBJ2-7,TGTTCCAGCAGTTACTCGGTCATTGGGGCCTACGAGCGGTACTTC,CSSSYSVIGAYERYF
TRBV11-2,NA,TRBD1,TRBJ1-5,TGTGCCAGCAGCTCCAGGGCAGGGGGTGGTCAGCCCCAGCATTTT,CASSSRAGGGQPQHF
TRBV12-3/TRBV12-4,many,NA,TRBJ1-5,TGTGCCAGCAGTTTAGGGCTCGGGGTCAATCAGCCCCAGCATTTT,CASSLGLGVNQPQHF
TRBV15,NA,NA,TRBJ2-7,TGTGCCACCAGCAGGCCCGGGACCACAGCCTCCTACGAGCAGTACTTC,CATSRPGTTASYEQYF
TRBV2,NA,NA,TRBJ2-7,TGTGCCAGCTTAATAGGGCCAGAGCAGTACTTC,CASLIGPEQYF
TRBV9,NA,NA,TRBJ1-5,TGTGCCAGCAGCGTACGGAGCCAAGAGACCCAGCATTTT,CASSVRSQETQHF
TRBV2,many,TRBD2,TRBJ2-2,TGTGCCAGCAGTGTAGGGACTAGCAGATCCGGGGAGCTGTTTTTT,CASSVGTSRSGELFF
TRBV15,NA,TRBD1,TRBJ2-7,TGTGCCACCCGGGGACAGGGGGCGGGAGGAATCTACGAGCAGTACTTC,CATRGQGAGGIYEQYF
TRBV5-1,NA,TRBD1,TRBJ2-1,TGCGCCAGCAGCCCAACCCCGGGACAGGGATACCAAAATGAGCAGTTCTTC,CASSPTPGQGYQNEQFF
TRBV10-3,NA,NA,TRBJ1-2,TGTGCCATCAGTGAGGACACCTATGGCTACACCTTC,CAISEDTYGYTF
TRBV7-3,many,TRBD1,TRBJ2-2,TGTGCCAGCAGCTTAATTGGGACAGCCGGGGAGCTGTTTTTT,CASSLIGTAGELFF
TRBV9,NA,NA,TRBJ1-5,TGTGCCCCGTTAGGGGATCAGCCCCAGCATTTT,CAPLGDQPQHF
TRBV4-2,many,NA,TRBJ2-2,TGTGCCAGCAGCCAAATTAGTTACGCGAACACCGGGGAGCTGTTTTTT,CASSQISYANTGELFF
TRBV20-1,NA,NA,TRBJ1-6,TGCAGTGCTCCAATTGGTAGGGGGGGTACGGTGAATTCACCCCTCCACTTT,CSAPIGRGGTVNSPLHF
TRBV5-6,many,NA,TRBJ1-1,TGTGCCAGCAGCTTTTTTATGAACACTGAAGCTTTCTTT,CASSFFMNTEAFF
TRBV5-1,many,NA,TRBJ1-1,TGCGCCAGCAGCTTGAACCCCCGAGGGATGAACACTGAAGCTTTCTTT,CASSLNPRGMNTEAFF
TRBV13,many,TRBD1,TRBJ1-1,TGTGCCAGCAGCTCATGGACAGGCGAAGCTTTCTTT,CASSSWTGEAFF
TRBV4-2,many,TRBD2,TRBJ2-2,TGTGCCAGCAGCGGACTAGCGGGGACGAACACCGGGGAGCTGTTTTTT,CASSGLAGTNTGELFF
TRBV5-1,many,NA,TRBJ2-7,TGCGCCAGCAGCCCCCAGGGGAACACCTACGAGCAGTACTTC,CASSPQGNTYEQYF
TRBV7-8,NA,NA,TRBJ1-6,TGTGCCAGCAGCTTAGGGAGGGGGTTCTACAATTCACCCCTCCACTTT,CASSLGRGFYNSPLHF
TRBV7-1,once,NA,TRBJ2-6,TGTGCCAGCAGCAGTTCTACCGGGGCCAACGTCCTGACTTTC,CASSSSTGANVLTF
TRBV7-2,NA,TRBD1,TRBJ2-5,TGTGCCAGCAGCGCCGGGACAGAAGAGACCCAGTACTTC,CASSAGTEETQYF
TRBV19,many,TRBD1,TRBJ2-7,TGTGCCAGTAGTCCGACAGGGGTTCACGAGCAGTACTTC,CASSPTGVHEQYF
TRBV24-1,once,NA,TRBJ2-7,TGTGCCACCAGTGATGGGACTTCCTACGAGCAGTACTTC,CATSDGTSYEQYF
TRBV27,many,TRBD2,TRBJ2-2,TGTGCCAGCAGTTCTCAAGGGACTAGAACCGGGGAGCTGTTTTTT,CASSSQGTRTGELFF
TRBV10-3,many,NA,TRBJ1-2,TGTGCCATCAGTGAGTCCCCAGGGGATGGCTACACCTTC,CAISESPGDGYTF
TRBV30,NA,NA,TRBJ1-1,TGTGCCTGGAGTGTAAAGATTGAAGCTTTCTTT,CAWSVKIEAFF
TRBV4-1,many,TRBD1,TRBJ2-2,TGCGCCAGCAGCCTCAGACAGGGGGAAAACACCGGGGAGCTGTTTTTT,CASSLRQGENTGELFF
TRBV5-1,medium-sized,NA,TRBJ2-7,TGCGCCAGCAGCTTTCAGGACGAGCAGTACTTC,CASSFQDEQYF
TRBV27,few,NA,TRBJ2-6,TGTGCCAGCAGTCCAGGTGGGGCCAACGTCCTGACTTTC,CASSPGGANVLTF
TRBV28,NA,NA,TRBJ1-2,TGTGCCAGCAGGTTAGGGGCAAGAAACTATGGCTACACCTTC,CASRLGARNYGYTF
TRBV12-3/TRBV12-4,many,TRBD1,TRBJ1-2,TGTGCCAGCGGGGACAGATCAATCTATGGCTACACCTTC,CASGDRSIYGYTF
TRBV10-3,many,NA,TRBJ1-5,TGTGCCATCAGTGCGTCGGGATATAGCAATCAGCCCCAGCATTTT,CAISASGYSNQPQHF
TRBV20-1,many,TRBD2,TRBJ2-2,TGCAGTGGTTCCCCAGCGGGAGGCACCGGGGAGCTGTTTTTT,CSGSPAGGTGELFF
TRBV7-2,NA,TRBD1,TRBJ1-5,TGTGCCAGCTCCCGGGACAGGAGCAATCAGCCCCAGCATTTT,CASSRDRSNQPQHF
TRBV5-4,many,NA,TRBJ1-2,TGTGCCAGCAGCTGGGGACGCGACGTGGTGGGTGGCTACACCTTC,CASSWGRDVVGGYTF
TRBV6-5,many,TRBD1,TRBJ1-2,TGTGCCAGCAGATCCACAGATGACAGGGGGCGGTATGGCTACACCTTC,CASRSTDDRGRYGYTF
TRBV7-6,many,NA,TRBJ2-7,TGTGCCAGCAGCTTAGTGGCTACCTACGAGCAGTACTTC,CASSLVATYEQYF
TRBV7-3,NA,TRBD2,TRBJ2-5,TGTGCCAGCAGCTTAACAAGGAGCGGGACCCAAGAGACCCAGTACTTC,CASSLTRSGTQETQYF
TRBV6-1,many,TRBD2,TRBJ2-5,TGTGCCAGCAGCTTCCTAGCGGGAGAGCGAGAGACCCAGTACTTC,CASSFLAGERETQYF
TRBV20-1,many,TRBD1,TRBJ2-7,TGCAGTGCTAGAGATCGAGTCAGGGGGTCCTACGAGCAGTACTTC,CSARDRVRGSYEQYF
TRBV6-6,many,TRBD1,TRBJ2-6,TGTGCCAGCAGGGGACAGGGGGGGATCTCTGGGGCCAACGTCCTGACTTTC,CASRGQGGISGANVLTF
TRBV19,many,NA,TRBJ2-5,TGTGCCAGTAGTAAGGAGTTCGAGGGAGTCTCAAGGGGGACCCAGTACTTC,CASSKEFEGVSRGTQYF
TRBV24-1,NA,TRBD1,TRBJ1-6,TGTGCCACCAGTGAGGCCGGGACAGGGCAATCACCCCTCCACTTT,CATSEAGTGQSPLHF
TRBV20-1,NA,NA,TRBJ1-6,TGCAGCGCCCCAAATTCACCCCTCCACTTT,CSAPNSPLHF
TRBV28,NA,NA,TRBJ2-5,TGTGCCAGCAGGGACGGCGGGCCCCGGACCCAGTACTTC,CASRDGGPRTQYF